The 25 T cell receptor beta chains below all came from one sample that was sequenced in a study of shared clonotypes between healthy human individuals. Repertoires were generated with immunoSEQ multiplex PCR, while TCRdb's copy carries only in-frame clones and drops some. In the table there are under 600,000 clones, just over 75% of which are singletons. The specimen was PBMCs. The receptors come from a middle-aged woman in good health. Some clones in this sample may be carry-over from other donors' samples.

The V gene is TRBV18, the J gene TRBJ2-7, with TRBD1 matching 9 bases. V shed 3 bases and J 6 bases; nucleotides not matched to a gene: 12. This CDR3 is 16 amino acids long. Per germline, CDR1 KGHSH and CDR2 LQKENI. CDR3 sequence reads: CASSPSSGTGYVEQYF. In DNA, the CDR3 is TGTGCCAGCTCACCTTCCTCCGGGACAGGGTACGTCGAGCAGTACTTC.

About this clone: One end of the junction varies from germline; a read error may be responsible. This rearrangement joins TRBV6-4 to TRBJ1-1; no clear D. The CDR3 contains 9 residues. CDR1 is MRHNA and CDR2 is SNTAGT in the germline V gene. The CDR3 is CARPTRSLF. CDR3 DNA: TGTGCCAGACCGACGCGAAGTCTCTTT.

The chain employs TRBV7-9 and TRBJ1-1; no clear D. The CDR3 runs 13 residues. With 4 bases removed from V and 5 bases from J, the gap between germline ends came to 11 bases. Germline values: CDR1 SEHNR, CDR2 FQNEAQ (reference sequence). The CDR3 DNA reads as TGTGCCAGCAGCTGGACCGAGGGAACTGAAGCTTTCTTT. It codes for CASSWTEGTEAFF.

The chain joins TRBV28 to TRBJ1-1; D gene ambiguous. The ends were cut back, 0 bases at V and 1 base at J, with 9 bases in the middle. The CDR3 is made up of 15 amino acids. Germline V CDR1 and CDR2: MDHEN, SYDVKM. CDR3 bases: TGTGCCAGCAGTTTATGGAGGGCAAGGAACACTGAAGCTTTCTTT. Amino acids: CASSLWRARNTEAFF.

CDR3 bases: TGTGCCAGCAGCTCCTTTTCTGGCGCTAGCTCCTACGAGCAGTACTTC. Amino acid sequence: CASSSFSGASSYEQYF. The V gene is TRBV11-1, the J gene TRBJ2-7; D gene ambiguous. This CDR3 is 16 amino acids long. Per germline, CDR1 SGHAT and CDR2 FQDESV (reference sequence). V lost 4 bases and J lost 0, with 16 bases in between.

The V call is TRBV7-9, the J call TRBJ2-5, with D possibly being TRBD2 (5 bases). Germline V gene lookup returns CDR1 SEHNR and CDR2 FQNEAQ (reference sequence). V was clipped by 0 bases and J by 9 bases, with 14 bases between them. The CDR3 runs 14 residues. The CDR3 here is CASSLAAGGGAQYF. The CDR3 nucleotides read TGTGCCAGCAGCTTAGCCGCTGGTGGAGGAGCCCAGTACTTC.

The V gene is TRBV7-6, the J gene TRBJ2-7; D could derive from TRBD1 or TRBD2 (5 bases each). The germline gives CDR1 SGHVS, CDR2 FNYEAQ. The CDR3 runs to 13 residues. Between the trimmed V and J ends, which lost 5 bases and 6 bases, there was a span of 14 bases. As DNA, the CDR3 is TGTGCCAGCAGCCCACTTTATGGGGGCGAGCAGTACTTC. This sequence encodes CASSPLYGGEQYF. Supplemented by reference TRBV7-6 and TRBJ2-7, the full variable domain reads GAGVSQSPRYKVTKRGQDVALRCDPISGHVSLYWYRQALGQGPEFLTYFNYEAQQDKSGLPNDRFSAERPEGSISTLTIQRTEQRDSAMYRCASSPLYGGEQYFGPGTRLTVT.

The chain combines TRBV11-2 with TRBJ2-3; D unclear. The length of the CDR3 is 13 residues. The V end lost 1 base, the J end lost 2 bases, and 4 bases lay between the germline ends. Germline lookup yields CDR1 SGHAT and CDR2 FQNNGV. CDR3 amino acids: CASSLVTTDTQYF. As DNA, the CDR3 is TGTGCCAGCAGCTTAGTAACCACAGATACGCAGTATTTT.

J is TRBJ1-1 and V is TRBV11-2; D ambiguous. V was shortened by 1 base and J by 7 bases, with 10 bases between the two germline ends. The CDR3 contains 13 residues. Per the germline V gene, CDR1 is SGHAT and CDR2 is FQNNGV. DNA for the CDR3: TGTGCCAGCAGCTTAGCAACCTGGCTTGAAGCTTTCTTT. Encoded protein: CASSLATWLEAFF.

A single count supports this clone. CDR3 sequence (DNA): TGTGCCAGCACGGCAAGAGGGTTAGGAGAGACCCAGTACTTC. This gives the protein CASTARGLGETQYF. V gene TRBV11-1 combines with J gene TRBJ2-5, with D maybe TRBD2 (5 bases). The CDR3 is made up of 14 amino acids. The V end was cut by 7 bases, the J end by 4 bases, with 16 bases between. Germline CDR1 is SGHAT and CDR2 is FQDESV (reference sequence).

The chain is built from TRBV2 and TRBJ1-2, with D possibly matching TRBD1 (6 bases). V lost 3 bases, J lost 8 bases, and 16 bases lay in between. There are 14 residues in the CDR3. Looked up from germline, CDR1 is SNHLY and CDR2 is FYNNEI. CDR3 nucleotide sequence: TGTGCCAGCAGTGATGAGGACAGCCTTATGGGCTACACCTTC. As protein: CASSDEDSLMGYTF. Using reference TRBV2 and TRBJ1-2 for the parts outside the CDR3, the full variable domain is EPEVTQTPSHQVTQMGQEVILRCVPISNHLYFYWYRQILGQKVEFLVSFYNNEISEKSEIFDDQFSVERPDGSNFTLKIRSTKLEDSAMYFCASSDEDSLMGYTFGSGTRLTVV.

The rearrangement uses TRBV6-1 and TRBJ2-7, with a tentative D call TRBD2 (5 bases). V was pared by 1 base and J by 0 bases, with 10 bases between. The CDR3 consists of 15 residues. Germline V gene sequence: CDR1 MNHNS, CDR2 SASEGT. CDR3 nucleotide sequence: TGTGCCAGCAGTGAAGTTGTGGAGGCCTCCTACGAGCAGTACTTC. Amino acids: CASSEVVEASYEQYF.

The rearrangement links TRBV15 to TRBJ2-3; TRBD1 agrees at 8 bases. The CDR3 totals 14 residues. CDR1 is LNHNV and CDR2 is YYDKDF in the germline V gene (reference sequence). V lost 6 bases, J lost 3 bases, and 5 bases stayed unmatched. The CDR3 protein is CATRQGGLTDTQYF. The CDR3 region has the DNA TGTGCCACCAGACAGGGGGGTTTGACAGATACGCAGTATTTT.

The chain carries TRBV19 and TRBJ2-2; D might be TRBD1 (5 bases). The germline V gene encodes CDR1 LNHDA and CDR2 SQIVND (reference sequence). The CDR3 runs to 13 residues. With 5 bases removed from V and 4 bases from J, the gap between germline ends came to 8 bases. CDR3 nucleotide sequence: TGTGCCAGTAGTTGGCAGGGCACCGGGGAGCTGTTTTTT. Encoded protein: CASSWQGTGELFF.

V is TRBV27 and J is TRBJ2-5; 10 bases agree with TRBD2. The germline V gene encodes CDR1 MNHEY and CDR2 SMNVEV (reference sequence). With 7 bases clipped from V and 0 bases from J, the junction kept 17 bases outside the gene matches. The CDR3 is 19 residues long. CDR3 amino acids: CASKRWLAGGPRNQETQYF. The CDR3 DNA reads as TGTGCCAGCAAAAGATGGTTAGCGGGAGGACCAAGGAACCAAGAGACCCAGTACTTC.

As for this clone: A far larger clone is a single base away, which makes a read error likely. The chain employs TRBV28 and TRBJ2-7, with D possibly TRBD2 on 6 matching bases. The CDR3 covers 15 residues. Germline V gene lookup returns CDR1 MDHEN and CDR2 SYDVKM. V gave up 6 bases and J gave up 6 bases, with 21 bases separating them. Here the CDR3 reads CASSQGASVVCEQYF. The DNA for the CDR3 is TGTGCCAGCAGCCAGGGTGCTAGCGTCGTATGCGAGCAGTACTTC.

The J gene is TRBJ2-7, the V gene TRBV7-9, with D possibly matching TRBD2 (5 bases). Looked up from germline, CDR1 is SEHNR and CDR2 is FQNEAQ (reference sequence). Trimming shortened V by 5 bases and J by 2 bases, and 16 bases separated the two germline ends. The CDR3 has 15 amino acids. The CDR3 coding sequence is TGTGCCAGCAGCCCGACGCACGACGGGACCTACGAGCAGTACTTC. It encodes CASSPTHDGTYEQYF.

The chain has TRBV9 and TRBJ2-5; TRBD1 matches at 7 bases. Trimming cost V 2 bases and J 2 bases; bases outside gene matches: 9. The germline V gene has CDR1 SGDLS and CDR2 YYNGEE. The CDR3 consists of 16 residues. The CDR3 DNA sequence: TGTGCCAGCAGCGTCGGGACAGCAATAAATCAAGAGACCCAGTACTTC. It translates to CASSVGTAINQETQYF.

CDR3: CASSFRDSRGKYF. CDR3 nucleotides: TGTGCCAGCAGCTTCCGGGACAGCAGAGGAAAGTACTTC. The chain employs TRBV7-9 and TRBJ2-7; 7 nucleotides align to TRBD1. CDR1 and CDR2 from the germline V gene are SEHNR and FQNEAQ (reference sequence). V trimming: 3 bases; J trimming: 11 bases; junction bases outside the gene matches: 10. The CDR3 covers 13 residues.

In nucleotides, the CDR3 is TGTGCCAGCATTGAGGGAGCGGGAGGTCCCTACGAGCAGTACTTC. Its protein product is CASIEGAGGPYEQYF. The V and J genes are TRBV7-2 and TRBJ2-7; the match to TRBD2 covers 9 bases. Losses at the gene ends were 7 bases for V and 2 bases for J; bases not matched to a gene: 9. Germline CDR1 and CDR2: SGHTA and FQGNSA. The CDR3 loop spans 15 amino acids.

The chain joins TRBV28 to TRBJ1-2, with TRBD1 identical over 8 bases. This CDR3 comprises 16 residues. J gave up 0 bases and V 4 bases, and 7 bases lay outside the gene matches. Germline lookup yields CDR1 MDHEN and CDR2 SYDVKM. The CDR3 DNA sequence: TGTGCCAGCAGTTCCCCTGGGACAGGCACTAACTATGGCTACACCTTC. Translating it yields CASSSPGTGTNYGYTF.

The chain employs TRBV18 and TRBJ2-7; 7 bases line up with TRBD1. This CDR3 is 15 amino acids long. After removal of 2 bases from V and 0 bases from J, the junction contained 4 bases not matched to a gene. In germline, CDR1 is KGHSH, CDR2 LQKENI. The CDR3 sequence: CASSPGQASSYEQYF. CDR3 coding DNA: TGTGCCAGCTCACCAGGACAGGCCAGCTCCTACGAGCAGTACTTC.

Regarding this clone: Other DNA sequences in the same sample also yield this CDR3. In DNA, the CDR3 is TGTGCCAGCAGTCCAGGGACAGGGTCCTACAATGAGCAGTTCTTC. Its translation is CASSPGTGSYNEQFF. The chain has TRBV6-1 and TRBJ2-1; 9 bases fit TRBD1. The V gene's germline CDR1 is MNHNS and CDR2 SASEGT. J gave up 1 base and V 5 bases, and 3 bases lay outside the gene matches. This CDR3 has 15 amino acids.

CDR3 DNA: TGTGCCAGCAGCTTGGGACCGCCGTCTAATGAAAAACTGTTTTTT. Translated, it gives CASSLGPPSNEKLFF. The rearrangement uses TRBV7-9 and TRBJ1-4; possibly TRBD1 for D (5 bases). Germline CDR1 SEHNR, CDR2 FQNEAQ (reference sequence). V was trimmed by 3 bases and J by 3 bases, leaving 11 bases between them. The CDR3 runs to 15 residues.

The J gene is TRBJ2-7, the V gene TRBV30; 10 bases line up with TRBD1. Germline V gene data show CDR1 as GTSNPN and CDR2 as SVGIG (reference sequence). The V segment lost 2 bases and the J segment 2 bases; nucleotides outside the gene matches: 3. The CDR3 length is 14 residues. In DNA, the CDR3 is TGTGCCTGGAGTAGGGGGACAGGGGCCTACGAGCAGTACTTC. It is translated as CAWSRGTGAYEQYF. The entire variable domain, with the rest obtained from reference TRBV30 and TRBJ2-7, is as follows: SQTIHQWPATLVQPVGSPLSLECTVEGTSNPNLYWYRQAAGRGLQLLFYSVGIGQISSEVPQNLSASRPQDRQFILSSKKLLLSDSGFYLCAWSRGTGAYEQYFGPGTRLTVT.